One sample yielded the 27 T cell receptor beta chains listed below, sequenced in a study of radiotherapy plus CTLA-4 blockade in lung cancer. Sequencing used immunoSEQ multiplex PCR; TCRdb keeps in-frame clones, though not all of them. The table includes 45,000 or so clones, approximately 70% detected once. Sequenced here: peripheral blood, sampled from a patient treated with radiotherapy plus ipilimumab. These TCRs come from a human donor with non-small cell lung cancer who had a complete response to radiotherapy plus ipilimumab.

About this clone itself: At one of its ends the junction is not consistent with the germline gene, which may arise from a read error. This sequence joins TRBV7-9 and TRBJ2-1; the D gene is possibly TRBD2 (6 bases). Germline CDR1 SEHNR, CDR2 FQNEAQ (reference sequence). CDR3 length: 15 residues. CDR3 amino acids: CASSLGTTGTNEQFF. The CDR3 DNA reads TGTGCCAGCAGTTTAGGGACCACTGGGACTAATGAGCAGTTCTTC.

The chain carries TRBV19 and TRBJ2-1; 9 bases align to TRBD2. The V and J ends lost 3 bases and 9 bases, in that order; junction bases with no gene match: 12. The CDR3 runs 16 residues. Germline CDR1 reads LNHDA; CDR2 reads SQIVND (reference sequence). The DNA of the CDR3 is TGTGCCAGTAGTATCAGGGTAGCGGGAGCTGGAGGTGAGCAGTTCTTC. It translates to CASSIRVAGAGGEQFF.

This chain links TRBV27 with TRBJ2-7; 7 nucleotides agree with TRBD1. From germline, CDR1 is MNHEY and CDR2 SMNVEV (reference sequence). The CDR3 runs 16 residues. V shed 7 bases and J 0 bases; nucleotides not matched to a gene: 12. CDR3 sequence (DNA): TGTGCCAGCACACCAAACAGGGGTAAAAACTCCTACGAGCAGTACTTC. Its translation is CASTPNRGKNSYEQYF.

The chain carries TRBV5-4 and TRBJ2-4; D gene unclear. V lost 2 bases and J 3 bases, leaving 6 bases between the germline ends. This CDR3 contains 13 residues. Germline CDR1 SGHNT, CDR2 YYREEE (reference sequence). The CDR3 sequence is CASSFSFKNIQYF. The CDR3 region has the DNA TGTGCCAGCAGCTTCTCTTTCAAAAACATTCAGTACTTC.

The chain employs TRBV5-8 and TRBJ1-5; no clear D. V dropped 0 bases and J dropped 0 bases, with 7 bases sitting between them. The CDR3 extends over 15 amino acids. Looked up from germline, CDR1 is SGHTS and CDR2 is YDEGEE. The CDR3 reads CASSLGHNSNQPQHF. Here the CDR3 DNA reads TGTGCCAGCAGCTTGGGGCACAATAGCAATCAGCCCCAGCATTTT.

This clone was seen only once. The chain combines TRBV6-5 with TRBJ2-1, with D unclear. With 0 bases removed from V and 10 bases from J, the gap between germline ends came to 10 bases. CDR3 size: 13 residues. Germline V gives CDR1 MNHEY, CDR2 SVGAGI. The CDR3 spells CASSYSEFGEQFF. DNA for the CDR3: TGTGCCAGCAGTTACTCGGAGTTCGGGGAGCAGTTCTTC.

V is TRBV2 and J is TRBJ1-4; TRBD1 aligns across 9 bases. This CDR3 is built from 15 residues. V shed 6 bases, J shed 8 bases, and the junction held 10 bases outside the gene matches. Per the germline V gene, CDR1 is SNHLY and CDR2 is FYNNEI. The DNA for the CDR3 is TGTGCCAGCAGAAACGGGGACAGGGTTCAGGAAAAACTGTTTTTT. Amino acids: CASRNGDRVQEKLFF.

The V call is TRBV25-1, the J call TRBJ1-1; D not certain. The V gene's germline CDR1 is MGHDK and CDR2 SYGVNS. The ends were cut back, 1 base at V and 1 base at J, with 13 bases in the middle. CDR3 size: 16 residues. CDR3 sequence (DNA): TGTGCCAGCAGTGAATCAAGGAGACCGGCGAACACTGAAGCTTTCTTT. It yields the protein CASSESRRPANTEAFF.

The V gene is TRBV2, the J gene TRBJ1-4; D ambiguous. CDR1 and CDR2 from the germline V gene are SNHLY and FYNNEI. This CDR3 has 13 residues. V was shortened by 5 bases and J by 4 bases, with 8 bases between the two germline ends. The CDR3 loop is CASSRRDNEKLFF. The CDR3 DNA sequence: TGTGCCAGCAGTCGGCGGGATAATGAAAAACTGTTTTTT.

The rearrangement uses TRBV7-2 and TRBJ1-6; 10 nucleotides agree with TRBD1. CDR3 length: 15 residues. CDR1 SGHTA and CDR2 FQGNSA come from the germline V gene. V was clipped by 3 bases and J by 8 bases; unmatched bases: 4. The CDR3: CASSFQGQGYSPLHF. As DNA, the CDR3 is TGTGCCAGCAGCTTCCAGGGACAGGGGTATTCACCCCTCCACTTT.

The chain uses TRBV18 and TRBJ1-1; the D gene is possibly TRBD1 (5 bases). Trimming stripped 2 bases from V and 0 bases from J, with 7 bases between. This CDR3 is 14 amino acids long. Germline lookup yields CDR1 KGHSH and CDR2 LQKENI. The CDR3, as DNA: TGTGCCAGCTCACCAGAGACAGTGAACACTGAAGCTTTCTTT. Translated, it gives CASSPETVNTEAFF.

The rearrangement links TRBV19 to TRBJ2-1, with 9 bases aligning to TRBD2. The CDR3 extends over 15 amino acids. From germline, CDR1 is LNHDA and CDR2 SQIVND (reference sequence). Unmatched junction bases numbered 9, after V lost 6 bases and J lost 6 bases. DNA for the CDR3: TGTGCCAGTAGGACGACTAGCGGAGGGGCCAATGAGCAGTTCTTC. Translating it yields CASRTTSGGANEQFF.

This chain connects TRBV9 to TRBJ2-3; 11 bases map to TRBD2. Per the germline V gene, CDR1 is SGDLS and CDR2 is YYNGEE. V dropped 3 bases and J dropped 0; count of bases not matched to a gene: 6. This CDR3 has 17 residues. CDR3 sequence (DNA): TGTGCCAGCAGCGCTCGACTAGCGGGGCCAAGCACAGATACGCAGTATTTT. Its protein product is CASSARLAGPSTDTQYF. Variable domain in full (rest from reference TRBV9 and TRBJ2-3): DSGVTQTPKHLITATGQRVTLRCSPRSGDLSVYWYQQSLDQGLQFLIQYYNGEERAKGNILERFSAQQFPDLHSELNLSSLELGDSALYFCASSARLAGPSTDTQYFGPGTRLTVL.

The CDR3 region is CASSPRGTGVSGANVLTF. As DNA, the CDR3 is TGTGCCAGCTCACCACGCGGGACAGGAGTCTCTGGGGCCAACGTCCTGACTTTC. The rearrangement joins TRBV18 to TRBJ2-6; 8 bases map to TRBD1. V shed 1 base and J 0 bases; nucleotides not matched to a gene: 5. In germline, CDR1 is KGHSH, CDR2 LQKENI. CDR3 length: 18 amino acids.

The chain is built from TRBV5-1 and TRBJ2-7; 11 bases align to TRBD1. CDR1 and CDR2 (germline): SGHRS, YFSETQ. V dropped 4 bases and J dropped 1; count of bases not matched to a gene: 4. CDR3 length equals 15 residues. CDR3 sequence (DNA): TGCGCCAGCAGCCGGGGACAGGGGGTATCCTACGAGCAGTACTTC. Its translation: CASSRGQGVSYEQYF.

The chain carries TRBV27 and TRBJ1-1; 7 nucleotides agree with TRBD1. The CDR3 is 13 residues long. CDR1 is MNHEY, CDR2 SMNVEV, per germline (reference sequence). J lost 7 bases, V lost 7 bases, and 9 bases had no gene match. The CDR3 sequence: CASTRAGGLEAFF. DNA of the CDR3: TGTGCCAGCACCCGAGCAGGGGGTCTTGAAGCTTTCTTT.

Only a few counts were recorded for this clone. The rearrangement joins TRBV19 to TRBJ1-5, with D tentatively TRBD1 (5 bases). There are 15 residues in the CDR3. Trimming took 3 bases from V and 5 from J, leaving 14 bases between them. Germline V gene data show CDR1 as LNHDA and CDR2 as SQIVND (reference sequence). CDR3 sequence: CASSIWSWGDQPQHF. Here the CDR3 DNA reads TGTGCCAGTAGTATTTGGTCGTGGGGGGATCAGCCCCAGCATTTT.

This chain joins TRBV4-1 and TRBJ2-7; 7 positions agree with TRBD1. V dropped 4 bases and J dropped 5; count of bases not matched to a gene: 8. Looked up from germline, CDR1 is MGHRA and CDR2 is YSYEKL. The CDR3 is made up of 14 amino acids. The CDR3, as DNA: TGCGCCAGCAGCCCCCGACCGACAGGGAACGAGCAGTACTTC. Translated, it gives CASSPRPTGNEQYF.

The genes are TRBV9 and TRBJ2-1; D is uncertain. CDR3 length: 13 residues. CDR1 SGDLS and CDR2 YYNGEE come from the germline V gene. V gave up 0 bases and J gave up 12 bases, with 13 bases separating them. The CDR3 region has the DNA TGTGCCAGCAGCGTAGGAGGTTCGGCTAGGCAGTTCTTC. It encodes CASSVGGSARQFF.

The V call is TRBV10-2, the J call TRBJ2-5; D may be TRBD1 (6 bases). The DNA end favors TRBJ2-7, so the J call may be wrong. The length of the CDR3 is 12 residues. Germline lookup yields CDR1 WSHSY and CDR2 SAAADI. As DNA, the CDR3 is TGCGCCAGCAGTCACAGGGTCGGCGAGCAGTACTTC. Translated, it gives CASSHRVGEQYF.

This chain links TRBV6-5 with TRBJ1-2, with TRBD1 identical over 8 bases. Germline assignment: CDR1 MNHEY and CDR2 SVGAGI. The V segment lost 0 bases and the J segment 3 bases; nucleotides outside the gene matches: 3. CDR3 size: 15 residues. This CDR3 reads CASSYSGTGHYGYTF. DNA of the CDR3: TGTGCCAGCAGTTACTCCGGGACAGGCCACTATGGCTACACCTTC.

This chain links TRBV28 with TRBJ2-1, with D possibly being TRBD2 (6 bases). Trimming stripped 6 bases from V and 1 base from J, with 10 bases between. CDR3 length equals 14 residues. Germline-derived CDR1 and CDR2 are MDHEN and SYDVKM. The CDR3 loop is CASRRRDSYNEQFF. The CDR3 bases are TGTGCCAGCAGGAGGCGGGATTCCTACAATGAGCAGTTCTTC.

This chain joins TRBV15 and TRBJ2-4, with D perhaps matching TRBD1 (5 bases). Germline CDR1 is LNHNV and CDR2 is YYDKDF (reference sequence). Between the trimmed V and J ends, which lost 0 bases and 4 bases, there was a span of 22 bases. The CDR3 contains 19 residues. For the CDR3, the DNA is TGTGCCACCAGCAGAGACACAAGGGGCGGCCAGCCATCAAAAAACATTCAGTACTTC. Its translation: CATSRDTRGGQPSKNIQYF.

The chain carries TRBV6-1 and TRBJ1-2; the match to TRBD1 covers 8 bases. This CDR3 spans 13 amino acids. From germline, CDR1 is MNHNS and CDR2 SASEGT. V dropped 6 bases and J dropped 5; count of bases not matched to a gene: 5. The CDR3 region is CASRGDRTYGYTF. In DNA form, the CDR3 reads TGTGCCAGCAGAGGGGACAGGACGTATGGCTACACCTTC.

The chain carries TRBV7-8 and TRBJ2-5, with TRBD2 matching 11 bases. Trimming cost V 5 bases and J 2 bases; bases outside gene matches: 4. Germline lookup yields CDR1 SGHVS and CDR2 FQNEAQ. This CDR3 spans 15 amino acids. The CDR3 sequence is CASSRLAGQQETQYF. CDR3 coding DNA: TGTGCCAGCAGCCGACTAGCGGGGCAACAAGAGACCCAGTACTTC.

The chain joins TRBV18 to TRBJ2-5; D remains unclear. V was trimmed by 3 bases and J by 7 bases, leaving 9 bases between them. CDR3 length equals 12 residues. Germline-derived CDR1 and CDR2 are KGHSH and LQKENI. CDR3 sequence: CASSPELVTQYF. The CDR3 DNA is TGTGCCAGCTCACCCGAGCTGGTGACCCAGTACTTC.

This chain links TRBV5-1 with TRBJ1-6; D is possibly TRBD1 (6 bases). Germline V gives CDR1 SGHRS, CDR2 YFSETQ. The CDR3 spans 18 residues. V shed 5 bases and J shed 2 bases, with 20 bases lying between them. The CDR3, as DNA: TGCGCCAGCAGTCAGGCGGAACAGGGCAGCGCCTATAATTCACCCCTCCACTTT. Protein: CASSQAEQGSAYNSPLHF.